The clone carrying this TCR beta chain was counted at least ten times. Antigen specificity is unknown. The sample originates from a study of blood T cells in healthy people across ages. Whole-study findings and limits: With age, beta diversity per million T cells declined roughly linearly, significantly by about 40. Not knowing donor CMV status may have confounded expanded clonotype changes. Donors of long life had a larger count of naive CD4+ cells and greater diversity than aged donors.

Per germline, CDR1 SGDLS and CDR2 YYNGEE. The CDR3 is 16 residues long. Trimming took 1 base from V and 0 from J; bases not matched to a gene: 3. The authors ran a second PCR of 7 to 11 cycles using a sample-barcoded 5' primer and a J-beta primer mix. Each TCR beta cDNA got a 12-nucleotide random molecular identifier. MiXCR was run by TCRdb on the 5' RACE reads, yielding one entry per CDR3 protein. The profile covers 600,000 or so distinct CDR3 sequences, with roughly 20% appearing a single time and roughly 3.6% taken by the ten largest. The sequenced material came from blood. The receptor comes from a man aged 65 to 79 in good health. The genes are TRBV9 and TRBJ2-5; 10 positions match TRBD2. The CDR3 nucleotides are TGTGCCAGCAGCGTAACTAGCGGGAATAACCAAGAGACCCAGTACTTC. It yields the protein CASSVTSGNNQETQYF.